This T cell receptor (beta chain) was captured in a study of beta chain features in type 1 diabetes. This CDR3 spans 14 amino acids. Expressed TCRB transcripts got sequenced, as all isolated RNA was reverse transcribed. TCRdb keeps only in-frame clones here, not all; method: immunoSEQ multiplex PCR. The sample yields hundreds of thousands of clones, 17% seen once. The sequenced material came from naive CD4+ T cells from blood. This receptor was obtained from a young woman in good health. This chain links TRBV21-1 with TRBJ2-7; the table assigns TRBD1, which was not confirmed against the DNA. TRBV21-1 is recorded as a pseudogene. The CDR3 DNA follows: TGTGCCAGCGCCCGGGACATAGGCCCCTACGAGCAGTACTTC. Protein product: CASARDIGPYEQYF.